This T cell receptor (beta chain) was documented in a study of T cells after posttransplantation cyclophosphamide (TCRdb year 2016). Notes on the research overall: The study tracked T cell repertoire reconstitution by TRB sequencing after myeloablative bone marrow transplantation using posttransplantation cyclophosphamide as GVHD prophylaxis. Antigen receptor sequencing was done on samples from some 35 PTCy-treated patients and from under 20 related bone marrow donors of those patients. Blood from all 30 or so PTCy patients who had 1-year posttransplant specimens underwent TRB sequencing. In 3 patients, up to about 3 additional blood samples taken between 2 and 5.2 years after transplant also underwent TRB sequencing, as did pretransplant blood from a handful of patients. TRA and TRB clonality were tightly correlated in roughly ten samples, so subsequent TCR analyses focused on TRB only. Public TRB sequences were queried against a database of over 3,000 sequences associated with responses to pathogens, tumor antigens, self-antigens and alloantigens. The paper's findings and limits, for the study overall: Across 35 to 45 patients, TRB clonality was highly associated with recipient CMV seropositivity and CMV reactivation, and diversity in PTCy patients was similar to diversity in CNI/methotrexate controls. Donor-recipient similarity was low at 1-2 months but increased during the first year, and donor CD8+ memory clones often dominated later blood repertoires. The TRB repertoires of T cells infiltrating skin or the GI tract showed only limited overlap with the TRB repertoires found in blood.

The CDR3 covers 14 residues, taking in both the cysteine and the phenylalanine. Just CDR3 DNA is preserved here, 42 bases in frame from base 1. Sequences MNHEY (CDR1) and SVGAGI (CDR2) are obtained from the germline V gene. Germline trimming amounts to 6 bases on V and 9 bases on J, with 6 as the count of junction bases outside the gene matches. This clone was seen many times. Its antigen is not yet known. No base quality information exists; no much larger clone differs at one position. Taken with the paper, the label for treatment or condition translates to: high-dose cyclophosphamide on days +3 and +4 as single-agent GVHD prophylaxis. Busulfan and fludarabine conditioning, a related or unrelated marrow graft, and cyclophosphamide on days +3 and +4 were given to PTCy patients. The PTCy-treated patients were enrolled in a prospective multi-institutional clinical trial. Peripheral blood and bone marrow mononuclear cells were isolated by Ficoll-Hypaque density centrifugation and were cryopreserved.

Genomic DNA was used for TRB sequencing, which was performed with the immunoSEQ assay at survey resolution or with the hsTCRB kit. Turning to the authors' computational methods: The immunoSEQ software handled initial read processing, and the LymphoSeq R package was used for repertoire analyses. Clonality was computed as 1 minus normalized Shannon entropy; Gini coefficient was also calculated for each TRB dataset. Phenotypes of unsorted samples were inferred by mapping TRB sequences from sorted subsets of the recipient or donor onto the same recipient's unsorted samples. Entries here come from immuneACCESS through TCRdb and include only in-frame sequences with V and J called. Some clones fail to appear in such tables; in the studies checked, an unresolved V gene covers under half of the shortfall, and the cause of the remainder is unknown. That table supplies the V and J calls and clone size; D and trimming were determined from the DNA. There are approximately 25,000 clones in this sample, and none of them is a singleton. The ten largest make up around 1.9% of the sample.

The sample here was PBMCs, taken after allogeneic stem cell transplant with posttransplant cyclophosphamide. The sequence was obtained from a male patient younger than 30 who received an allogeneic stem cell transplant from a related donor, was CMV-positive, and had no GVHD. After a transplant, some T cells may have been passed on by the graft donor. The rearrangement joined TRBV6-5 to TRBJ1-6, with 9 central nucleotides matching TRBD1. The nucleotide sequence is given as TGTGCCAGCAGGACCCGGGACAGGGCTTCACCCCTCCACTTT. Translated, this is CASRTRDRASPLHF.